This T cell receptor (beta chain) was captured by sequencing in a study of T cells after yellow fever vaccination. Study-wide findings and caveats: The CD4 compartment and the CD8 compartment contained a small share of clonotypes in common. The booster response re-showed most primary clones: approximately 95% CD4, 88% CD8.

A 5'RACE template-switching step, the method used to make TCR cDNA, added a universal primer site and UMIs. One entry per CDR3 protein, called by TCRdb with MiXCR from the 5' RACE reads. This table holds around 310,000 distinct CDR3 sequences, about 8.7% found once. V was shortened by 4 bases and J by 1 base, with 10 bases between the two germline ends. This CDR3 is built from 14 residues. Regarding this clonotype: Antigen specificity is unknown.

The TCR sequence derives from a man between 18 and 29 years old who received the YFV17D yellow fever vaccine. The sample here was PBMCs, taken on the day of the first yellow fever vaccination. The chain uses TRBV12-3 or TRBV12-4 and TRBJ1-1; D is perhaps TRBD1 (5 bases). CDR3 sequence (DNA): TGTGCCAGCAGTTCCCGGACAACGAACACTGAAGCTTTCTTT. Translated: CASSSRTTNTEAFF.